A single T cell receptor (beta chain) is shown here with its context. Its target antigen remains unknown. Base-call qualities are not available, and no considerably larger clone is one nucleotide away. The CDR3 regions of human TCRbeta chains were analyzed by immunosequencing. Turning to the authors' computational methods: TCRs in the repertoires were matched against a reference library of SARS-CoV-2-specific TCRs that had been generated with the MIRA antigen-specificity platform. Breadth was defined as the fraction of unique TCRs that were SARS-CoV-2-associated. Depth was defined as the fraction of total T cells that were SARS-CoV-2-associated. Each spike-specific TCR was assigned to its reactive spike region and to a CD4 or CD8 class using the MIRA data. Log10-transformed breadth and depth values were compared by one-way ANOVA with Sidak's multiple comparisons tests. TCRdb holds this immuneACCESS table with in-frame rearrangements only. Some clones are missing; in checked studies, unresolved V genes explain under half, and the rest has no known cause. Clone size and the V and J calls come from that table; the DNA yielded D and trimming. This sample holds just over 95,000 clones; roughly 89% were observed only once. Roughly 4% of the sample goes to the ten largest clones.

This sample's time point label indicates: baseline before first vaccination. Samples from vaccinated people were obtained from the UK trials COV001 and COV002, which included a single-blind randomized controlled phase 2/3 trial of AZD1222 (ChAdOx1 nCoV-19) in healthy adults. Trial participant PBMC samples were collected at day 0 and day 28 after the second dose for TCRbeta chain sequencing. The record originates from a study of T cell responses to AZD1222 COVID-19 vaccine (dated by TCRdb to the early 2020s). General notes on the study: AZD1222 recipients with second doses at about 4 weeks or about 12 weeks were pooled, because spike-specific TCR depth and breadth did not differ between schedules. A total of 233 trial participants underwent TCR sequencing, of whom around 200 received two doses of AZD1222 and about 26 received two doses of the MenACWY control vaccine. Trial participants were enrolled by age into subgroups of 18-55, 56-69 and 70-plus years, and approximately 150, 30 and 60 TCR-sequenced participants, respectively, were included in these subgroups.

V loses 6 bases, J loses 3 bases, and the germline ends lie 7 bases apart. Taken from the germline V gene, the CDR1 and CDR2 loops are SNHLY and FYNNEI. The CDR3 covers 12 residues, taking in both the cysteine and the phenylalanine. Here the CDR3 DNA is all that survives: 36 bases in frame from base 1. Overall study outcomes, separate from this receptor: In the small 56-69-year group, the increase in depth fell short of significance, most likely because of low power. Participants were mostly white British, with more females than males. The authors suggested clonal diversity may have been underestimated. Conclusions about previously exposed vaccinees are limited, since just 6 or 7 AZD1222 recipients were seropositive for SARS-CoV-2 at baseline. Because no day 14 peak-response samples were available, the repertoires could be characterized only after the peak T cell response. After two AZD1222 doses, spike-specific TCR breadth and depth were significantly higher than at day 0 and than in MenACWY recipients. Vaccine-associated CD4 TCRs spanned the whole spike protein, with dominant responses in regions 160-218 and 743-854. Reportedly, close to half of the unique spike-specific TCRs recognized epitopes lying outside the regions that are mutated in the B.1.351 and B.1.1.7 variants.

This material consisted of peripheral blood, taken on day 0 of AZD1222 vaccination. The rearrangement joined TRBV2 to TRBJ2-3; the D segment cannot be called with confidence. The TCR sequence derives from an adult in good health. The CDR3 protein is CASSWATDTQYF. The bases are TGTGCCAGCAGCTGGGCGACAGATACGCAGTATTTT.